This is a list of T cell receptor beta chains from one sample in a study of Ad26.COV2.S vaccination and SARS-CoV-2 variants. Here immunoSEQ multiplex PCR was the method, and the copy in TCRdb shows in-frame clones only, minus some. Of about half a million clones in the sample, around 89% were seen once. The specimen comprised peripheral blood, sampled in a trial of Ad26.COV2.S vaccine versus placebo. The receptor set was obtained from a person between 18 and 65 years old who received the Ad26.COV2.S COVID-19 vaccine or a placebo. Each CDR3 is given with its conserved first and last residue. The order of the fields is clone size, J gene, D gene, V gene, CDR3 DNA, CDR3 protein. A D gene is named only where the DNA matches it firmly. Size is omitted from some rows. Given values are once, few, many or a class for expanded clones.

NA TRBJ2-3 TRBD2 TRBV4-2 TGTGCCAGCAGCCAAGAAAGGGCGGGAGAGTTTCATACGCAGTATTTT CASSQERAGEFHTQYF
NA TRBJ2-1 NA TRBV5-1 TGCGCCAGCAGCCTACAGGCCCATCCCGCCTACAATGAGCAGTTCTTC CASSLQAHPAYNEQFF
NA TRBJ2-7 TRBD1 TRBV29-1 TGCAGCGGCCGGGACAGGGGCTACGAGCAGTACTTC CSGRDRGYEQYF
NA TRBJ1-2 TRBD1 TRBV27 TGTGCCAGCAGTTCATCCGGGACAGGGTGGCCCGGCTACACCTTC CASSSSGTGWPGYTF
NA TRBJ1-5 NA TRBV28 TGTGCCAGCAGTTTAGGCGGAATATATAGCAATCAGCCCCAGCATTTT CASSLGGIYSNQPQHF
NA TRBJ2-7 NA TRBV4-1 TGCGCCAGCAGCCAAGAGTTGTTCAGCGGACCCTACGAGCAGTACTTC CASSQELFSGPYEQYF
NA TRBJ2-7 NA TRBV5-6 TGTGCCAGCAGCTTGGGTGCTAGGACCGAGCAGTACTTC CASSLGARTEQYF
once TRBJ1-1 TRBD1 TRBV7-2 TGTGCCAGCAGCTCCGGAGGGACCGGGACAGGGGAGGCTTTCTTT CASSSGGTGTGEAFF
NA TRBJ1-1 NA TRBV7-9 TGTGCCAGCAGCTTACTCGACAGCACTGAAGCTTTCTTT CASSLLDSTEAFF
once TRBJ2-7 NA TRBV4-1 TGCGCCAGCAGCCAAGAAGGGGTCTACGAGCAGTACTTC CASSQEGVYEQYF
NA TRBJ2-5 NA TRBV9 TGTGCCAGCAGCGAGAGCCATACAGGGCTGGAGACCCAGTACTTC CASSESHTGLETQYF
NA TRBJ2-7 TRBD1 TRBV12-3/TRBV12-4 TGTGCCAGCAGGGGGACAGGTTCCTACGAGCAGTACTTC CASRGTGSYEQYF
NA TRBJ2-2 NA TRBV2 TGTGCCAGCAGTGTCGACTCGGACACCGGGGAGCTGTTTTTT CASSVDSDTGELFF
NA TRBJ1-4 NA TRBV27 TGTGCCAGCAGTACCGCGGGAAGGGAAAAACTGTTTTTT CASSTAGREKLFF
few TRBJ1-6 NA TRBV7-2 TGTGCCAGCAGCTTATTCTGGCTGAGCTCCTATAATTCACCCCTCCACTTT CASSLFWLSSYNSPLHF
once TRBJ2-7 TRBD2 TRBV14 TGTGCCAGCAGCCAACTCGGGACTAGCGGCCACGAGCAGTACTTC CASSQLGTSGHEQYF
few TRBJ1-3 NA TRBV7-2 TGTGCCAGCAGCCCGGTCCAGACAGACTACTCTGGAAACACCATATATTTT CASSPVQTDYSGNTIYF
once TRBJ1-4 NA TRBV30 TGTGCCCACCAAACTTTACTCGGTGAAAAACTGTTTTTT CAHQTLLGEKLFF
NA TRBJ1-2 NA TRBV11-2 TGTGCCAGCAGTTTCGACAGCTATGGCTACACCTTC CASSFDSYGYTF
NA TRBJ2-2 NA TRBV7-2 TGTGCCAGCAGCCCATCTCCCCTGGGCACCGGGGAGCTGTTTTTT CASSPSPLGTGELFF
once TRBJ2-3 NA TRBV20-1 TGCAGTGCTAGCGCCACAGATACGCAGTATTTT CSASATDTQYF
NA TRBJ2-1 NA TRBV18 TGTGCCAGCTCACCACCGGGGGGGCTTTCCTACAATGAGCAGTTCTTC CASSPPGGLSYNEQFF
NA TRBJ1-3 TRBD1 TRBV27 TGTGCCAGCAGGGGACAGGGTCGTGGAAACACCATATATTTT CASRGQGRGNTIYF
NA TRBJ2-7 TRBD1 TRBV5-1 TGCGCCAGCAGTATCAACACAGGGGTTGCCTACGAGCAGTACTTC CASSINTGVAYEQYF
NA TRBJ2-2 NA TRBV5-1 TGCGCCAGCAGCACCCCGACAGAAAACACCGGGGAGCTGTTTTTT CASSTPTENTGELFF
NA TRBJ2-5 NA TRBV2 TGTGCCAGCACCTATGGGGAGACCCAGTACTTC CASTYGETQYF
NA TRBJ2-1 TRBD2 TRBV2 TGTGCCAGCAGTGGTCGTTGGGAGGGGCAGTTCTTC CASSGRWEGQFF
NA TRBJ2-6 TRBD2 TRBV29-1 TGCAGCGTTGAAGTGGGAGGGGCTGGGGCCAACGTCCTGACTTTC CSVEVGGAGANVLTF
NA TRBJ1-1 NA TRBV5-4 TGTGCCAGCAGCGAAGGGCAGGACACGGACACTGAAGCTTTCTTT CASSEGQDTDTEAFF
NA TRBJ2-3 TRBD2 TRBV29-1 TGCAGCGTTGAAGGAGACGTTGACCGGGACTACCTCTTGCCAGATACGCAGTATTTT CSVEGDVDRDYLLPDTQYF
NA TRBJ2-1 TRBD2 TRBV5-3 TGTGCCAGAAGCGCAACCCATAGCGGGAGTTACCACAATGAGCAGTTCTTC CARSATHSGSYHNEQFF
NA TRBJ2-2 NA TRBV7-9 TGTGCCAGCAGCTTAGTTGGGAACTCGGGGCTGAACACCGGGGAGCTGTTTTTT CASSLVGNSGLNTGELFF
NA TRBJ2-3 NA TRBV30 TGTGCCTGGAGTGTTCGGGTAGATACGCAGTATTTT CAWSVRVDTQYF
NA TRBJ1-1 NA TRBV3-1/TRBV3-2 TGTGCCAGCAGCCAAGTCGTAGATGAAGCTTTCTTT CASSQVVDEAFF
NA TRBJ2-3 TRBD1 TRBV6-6 TGTGCCAGCAGTCCCAGGGGGCCTCGCACAGATACGCAGTATTTT CASSPRGPRTDTQYF
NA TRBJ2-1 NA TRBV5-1 TGCGCCAGCAGCTCCGGGACCTACAATGAGCAGTTCTTC CASSSGTYNEQFF
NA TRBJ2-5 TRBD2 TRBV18 TGTGCCAGCTCACCTAGCGGACTAGCGGGAGTGGAAGAGACCCAGTACTTC CASSPSGLAGVEETQYF
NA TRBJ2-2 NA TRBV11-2 TGTGCCAGCAGCTTAGATCTCGGTGTCGGCAGCTATAACACCGGGGAGCTGTTTTTT CASSLDLGVGSYNTGELFF
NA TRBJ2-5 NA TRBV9 TGTGCCAGCAGCTCAGGGAAGGACTACCCGGGAGTGGAAGAGACCCAGTACTTC CASSSGKDYPGVEETQYF
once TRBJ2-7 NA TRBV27 TGTGCCAGCAGCTTCAGGTTCGGAGGGACCTCCGAGCAGTACTTC CASSFRFGGTSEQYF
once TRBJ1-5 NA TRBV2 TGTGCCAGCAGTCGTCGAGAACGGGGGTTAGTTCAGCCCCAGCATTTT CASSRRERGLVQPQHF
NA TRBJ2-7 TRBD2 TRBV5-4 TGTGCCAGCAGCTTGGGGGCGACTAGCGGCAACTACGAGCAGTACTTC CASSLGATSGNYEQYF
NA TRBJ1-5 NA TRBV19 TGTGCCAGTAGTGGCGGGGCAGGACAGCCCCAGCATTTT CASSGGAGQPQHF
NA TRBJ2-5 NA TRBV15 TGTGCCACCAGCAGAGACAGGGCTGGGACCCAGTACTTC CATSRDRAGTQYF
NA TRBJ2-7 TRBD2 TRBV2 TGTGCCAGCATCAAGGCGCGGGAGGCGCGCTACGAGCAGTACTTC CASIKAREARYEQYF
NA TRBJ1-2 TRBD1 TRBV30 TGTGCCTGGAGTAGGGGGACAGGGGTGAGAAAAGGCTACACCTTC CAWSRGTGVRKGYTF
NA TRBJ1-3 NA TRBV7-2 TGTGCCAGCAGTCTCAATGGGGGTTCTGGAAACACCATATATTTT CASSLNGGSGNTIYF
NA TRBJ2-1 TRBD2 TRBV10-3 TGTGCCATCAGTGGGGCCCTAGCGGGGCAAAAGGGGTCCTACAATGAGCAGTTCTTC CAISGALAGQKGSYNEQFF
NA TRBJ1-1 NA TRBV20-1 TGCAGTGCTAGTAGGGAAATGAACACTGAAGCTTTCTTT CSASREMNTEAFF
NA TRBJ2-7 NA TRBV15 TGTGCCACCAGCAGAGTTCAGTCCTCCTACGAGCAGTACTTC CATSRVQSSYEQYF
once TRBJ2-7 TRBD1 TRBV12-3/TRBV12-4 TGTGCCAGCAGTTTAGGACAGGGTCGCGAGCAGTACTTC CASSLGQGREQYF